These 23 T cell receptor beta chains came from one sample sequenced in a study of blood T cell repertoires in COVID-19. Measured with immunoSEQ multiplex PCR; TCRdb has only the in-frame clones, and not every one. The profile shows 200,000 to 300,000 clones, about 91% of them singletons. Sequences were obtained from PBMCs or T cells enriched from blood (not recorded which). The receptor set was obtained from a woman aged 40 to 49 with acute COVID-19.

Here the CDR3 reads CAWSTGTHYSNQPQHF. CDR3 sequence (DNA): TGTGCCTGGAGCACCGGGACACACTATAGCAATCAGCCCCAGCATTTT. The rearrangement uses TRBV30 and TRBJ1-5, with D maybe TRBD1 (6 bases). Germline V CDR1 and CDR2: GTSNPN, SVGIG (reference sequence). Deletions cut 3 bases from V and 0 bases from J, with 15 bases between. There are 16 residues in the CDR3.

The V call is TRBV19, the J call TRBJ1-2, with a possible D match to TRBD1 (6 bases). V was trimmed by 4 bases and J by 2 bases, leaving 11 bases between them. Germline V gene lookup returns CDR1 LNHDA and CDR2 SQIVND (reference sequence). The CDR3 extends over 14 amino acids. CDR3 DNA sequence: TGTGCCAGTAGTACCCTGGACAGCAACTATGGCTACACCTTC. Translated, it gives CASSTLDSNYGYTF.

This clone occurred a few times. V and J are TRBV6-6 and TRBJ1-5; 11 bases match TRBD1. The V segment lost 6 bases and the J segment 4 bases; nucleotides outside the gene matches: 26. This CDR3 region has 22 residues. Looked up from germline, CDR1 is MNHNY and CDR2 is SVGAGI (reference sequence). The CDR3 nucleotides are TGTGCCAGCAGCTCCAACAAACTGGACAGGGGGCTCCGAAAAGCCTCGAATCAGCCCCAGCATTTT. Translating it yields CASSSNKLDRGLRKASNQPQHF.

The CDR3 here is CASSTRQGPYQPQHF. As DNA, the CDR3 is TGTGCCAGTAGTACTCGACAGGGGCCCTATCAGCCCCAGCATTTT. The chain links TRBV19 to TRBJ1-5, with TRBD1 identical over 8 bases. Germline trimming cut 4 bases from V and 5 bases from J; bases unmatched to any gene: 7. From germline, CDR1 is LNHDA and CDR2 SQIVND (reference sequence). This CDR3 is built from 15 residues.

The chain recombines TRBV11-1 with TRBJ1-1; D might be TRBD1 (6 bases). The V end was cut by 8 bases, the J end by 6 bases, with 13 bases between. The CDR3 runs 12 residues. The germline V gene has CDR1 SGHAT and CDR2 FQDESV (reference sequence). This CDR3 reads CASGRTVAEAFF. CDR3 sequence (DNA): TGTGCCAGCGGGCGGACAGTCGCTGAAGCTTTCTTT.

The CDR3 DNA follows: TGTGCCTCGGCGGGGGGCGCGATCTATGGCTACACCTTC. The encoded protein is CASAGGAIYGYTF. The chain recombines TRBV30 with TRBJ1-2; tentative D call: TRBD1 (6 bases). This CDR3 is 13 amino acids long. The V gene's germline CDR1 is GTSNPN and CDR2 SVGIG (reference sequence). Trimming shortened V by 7 bases and J by 4 bases, and 16 bases separated the two germline ends.

This chain connects TRBV19 to TRBJ2-3; 9 positions agree with TRBD1. In germline, CDR1 is LNHDA, CDR2 SQIVND (reference sequence). The trim removed 3 bases at V and 1 base at J, leaving 8 bases unmatched. This CDR3 region has 17 residues. CDR3 loop: CASSIILRQGGTDTQYF. The CDR3, as DNA: TGTGCCAGTAGTATTATCCTGAGACAGGGGGGCACAGATACGCAGTATTTT.

This clone appeared a single time. The CDR3 loop reads CASSYLAGLGNEQFF. For the CDR3, the DNA is TGTGCCAGCAGTTACTTGGCAGGGCTTGGGAATGAGCAGTTCTTC. V and J are TRBV6-2 or TRBV6-3 and TRBJ2-1, with a possible D match to TRBD1 (5 bases). Trimming stripped 1 base from V and 7 bases from J, with 14 bases between. Germline V gives CDR1 MNHEY, CDR2 SVGEGT. The CDR3 covers 15 residues.

The rearrangement uses TRBV14 and TRBJ1-2; D remains unclear. CDR1 SGHDN and CDR2 FVKESK come from the germline V gene. Trimming took 0 bases from V and 8 from J, leaving 16 bases between them. CDR3 length: 15 residues. CDR3 bases: TGTGCCAGCAGCCAAGATTTGGGCAGGCTGTGGGGCTACACCTTC. Residues: CASSQDLGRLWGYTF. The complete variable domain, with remaining parts taken from reference TRBV14 and TRBJ1-2, reads EAGVTQFPSHSVIEKGQTVTLRCDPISGHDNLYWYRRVMGKEIKFLLHFVKESKQDESGMPNNRFLAERTGGTYSTLKVQPAELEDSGVYFCASSQDLGRLWGYTFGSGTRLTVV.

The chain joins TRBV11-2 to TRBJ1-2; TRBD1 might be the D (6 bases). There are 13 residues in the CDR3. V was cut by 5 bases and J by 10 bases, with 17 bases left in between. Germline CDR1 and CDR2: SGHAT and FQNNGV. CDR3 residues: CASSPRRQDFYTF. CDR3 coding DNA: TGTGCCAGCAGCCCCCGCCGACAGGATTTCTACACCTTC. Looking up the rest from reference TRBV11-2 and TRBJ1-2 gives the full variable domain: EAGVAQSPRYKIIEKRQSVAFWCNPISGHATLYWYQQILGQGPKLLIQFQNNGVVDDSQLPKDRFSAERLKGVDSTLKIQPAKLEDSAVYLCASSPRRQDFYTFGSGTRLTVV.

This clone was seen a single time. The chain uses TRBV28 and TRBJ1-1; 7 nucleotides align to TRBD1. With 6 bases clipped from V and 0 bases from J, the junction kept 13 bases outside the gene matches. There are 17 residues in the CDR3. The V gene's germline CDR1 is MDHEN and CDR2 SYDVKM. Here the CDR3 reads CASSRPGDRILNTEAFF. CDR3 coding DNA: TGTGCCAGCAGCCGACCCGGGGACAGAATTTTGAACACTGAAGCTTTCTTT.

The chain recombines TRBV5-4 with TRBJ2-1, with unresolved D. Trimming stripped 4 bases from V and 6 bases from J, with 5 bases between. This CDR3 has 11 residues. Germline V gene sequence: CDR1 SGHNT, CDR2 YYREEE (reference sequence). The CDR3 spells CASSLFNEQFF. In DNA, the CDR3 is TGTGCCAGCAGCCTCTTCAATGAGCAGTTCTTC.

The chain joins TRBV19 to TRBJ1-2; 10 bases line up with TRBD1. This CDR3 comprises 14 residues. V gave up 6 bases and J gave up 9 bases; unmatched junction bases: 10. The germline V gene has CDR1 LNHDA and CDR2 SQIVND (reference sequence). In nucleotides, the CDR3 is TGTGCCAGTAGGCCTACTCCGGGACAGGGGAGCTACACCTTC. It codes for CASRPTPGQGSYTF.

This rearrangement joins TRBV19 to TRBJ2-2; no clear D gene. The CDR3 consists of 16 residues. Germline CDR1 LNHDA, CDR2 SQIVND (reference sequence). V lost 6 bases to trimming and J lost 0 bases, with 14 bases between them. In nucleotides, the CDR3 is TGTGCCAGTAGGCGGTTGACCGACGCGAACACCGGGGAGCTGTTTTTT. Protein sequence: CASRRLTDANTGELFF.

This clone appeared a few times. The V gene is TRBV11-2, the J gene TRBJ1-1; D is possibly TRBD1 (5 bases). Germline CDR1 and CDR2: SGHAT and FQNNGV. The CDR3 covers 15 residues. V lost 1 base and J 4 bases, leaving 13 bases between the germline ends. CDR3 loop: CASSLAQGLSTEAFF. Written as DNA, the CDR3 is TGTGCCAGCAGCTTAGCCCAGGGTTTGAGCACTGAAGCTTTCTTT.

This clone occurred once. The chain links TRBV7-9 to TRBJ2-2; TRBD2 matches at 7 bases. The CDR3 is 15 amino acids. The germline V gene has CDR1 SEHNR and CDR2 FQNEAQ (reference sequence). J was trimmed by 3 bases and V by 7 bases; bases with no gene match: 8. This CDR3 is CASNPGLADTGELFF. The CDR3 DNA is TGTGCCAGCAACCCTGGGCTAGCGGACACCGGGGAGCTGTTTTTT.

V gene TRBV7-3 combines with J gene TRBJ2-6, with 7 bases matching TRBD1. CDR1 is SGHTA, CDR2 FQGTGA, per germline. The CDR3 length is 17 residues. The J segment lost 2 bases and the V segment lost 5 bases, leaving 9 bases of the junction unmatched. This CDR3 is CASSQGQPRAGANVLTF. The CDR3 coding sequence is TGTGCCAGCAGCCAGGGACAGCCCCGGGCTGGGGCCAACGTCCTGACTTTC.

The chain couples TRBV11-3 to TRBJ2-7; weak D call: TRBD2 (5 bases). The CDR3 totals 12 residues. V gave up 0 bases and J gave up 7 bases, with 7 bases separating them. Looked up from germline, CDR1 is SGHNT and CDR2 is YENEEA. The CDR3: CASSLEGGEQYF. The DNA for the CDR3 is TGTGCCAGCAGCTTAGAGGGCGGGGAGCAGTACTTC.

This rearrangement joins TRBV3-1 (or the pseudogene TRBV3-2) to TRBJ1-2, with D perhaps TRBD1 (6 bases). Germline values: CDR1 LGHDT, CDR2 YNNKEL (reference sequence). V was pared by 0 bases and J by 2 bases, with 13 bases between. The CDR3 is made up of 16 amino acids. The CDR3 region has the DNA TGTGCCAGCAGCCAAGAACCACAGGGTGTCAACTATGGCTACACCTTC. Its translation is CASSQEPQGVNYGYTF.

The rearrangement joins TRBV27 to TRBJ1-5; 9 bases agree with TRBD1. The CDR3 consists of 15 residues. In germline, CDR1 is MNHEY, CDR2 SMNVEV (reference sequence). J lost 1 base, V lost 2 bases, and 0 bases had no gene match. CDR3 coding DNA: TGTGCCAGCAGTTTAGACAGGGGGAGCAATCAGCCCCAGCATTTT. It codes for CASSLDRGSNQPQHF.

This clone occurred once. The chain has TRBV10-3 and TRBJ2-5; the D gene is possibly TRBD2 (5 bases). This CDR3 region has 14 residues. With 7 bases removed from V and 5 bases from J, the gap between germline ends came to 17 bases. Germline-derived CDR1 and CDR2 are ENHRY and SYGVKD. The chain's CDR3 is CAIKASSSEETQYF. The CDR3 bases are TGTGCCATCAAGGCGTCTAGCAGTGAGGAGACCCAGTACTTC.

Only one count was recorded for this clone. The rearrangement links TRBV11-1 to TRBJ2-5; tentative D call: TRBD1 (6 bases). V was clipped by 5 bases and J by 5 bases, with 18 bases between them. The CDR3 has 15 residues. Germline V gene lookup returns CDR1 SGHAT and CDR2 FQDESV (reference sequence). The CDR3 loop is CASSQVTGGVETQYF. CDR3 coding DNA: TGTGCCAGCAGCCAGGTGACAGGCGGTGTCGAGACCCAGTACTTC.

V gene TRBV30 combines with J gene TRBJ1-1; D might be TRBD1 (6 bases). Trimming cost V 4 bases and J 7 bases, with 16 bases left between them. CDR3 size: 13 residues. Germline CDR1 GTSNPN, CDR2 SVGIG (reference sequence). CDR3 nucleotides: TGTGCCTGGAAGTTCCGGACAGCAGGTGAAGCTTTCTTT. Translating gives CAWKFRTAGEAFF.